Sequencing of this TCR beta chain was carried out in a study of glioma-infiltrating T cells. Whole-study results and caveats: Tissue-blood divergence was below expectation in non-neoplastic patients, above in gliomas. Very few CDR3 sequences were shared between tissue and blood.

This clonotype occurred a few times. The antigen remains unidentified. TCR alpha and beta CDR3 regions were amplified from RNA using iRepertoire nested multiplex PCR. One-step reverse transcription and amplification started from approximately 100-400 ng of tissue mRNA or PBMC total RNA. Using its own MiXCR run on the multiplex PCR reads, TCRdb lists one record per CDR3 protein. The table includes about 130,000 distinct CDR3 sequences, 20% to 25% detected once. Germline-derived CDR1 and CDR2 are MNHNS and SASEGT. Trimming removed 7 bases at V and 4 bases at J, with 13 bases between. The CDR3 runs to 13 residues.

The material sequenced was glioma tissue, nonneoplastic brain tissue, or PBMCs (not recorded which). This TCR derives from a human donor with low-grade glioma or glioblastoma, undergoing nonglioma brain surgery, or in good health (not recorded which). J is TRBJ1-2 and V is TRBV6-1; no clear D gene. For the CDR3, the DNA is TGTGCCAGCACCACGGGCACGAGCTATGGCTACACCTTC. Protein product: CASTTGTSYGYTF.